This TCR beta chain is drawn from a study of control samples from healthy donors and cancer patients. V lost 4 bases to trimming and J lost 6 bases; unmatched junction nucleotides: 6. The CDR3 has 14 residues. Germline V gene lookup returns CDR1 ENHRY and CDR2 SYGVKD. The method was immunoSEQ multiplex PCR; TCRdb's version includes in-frame clones alone and lacks a portion of them. The top ten clones hold roughly 2% of a sample with about 98,000 clones, approximately 82% of them seen once. The sequence was obtained from a man aged 55 to 70 in good health. Specimen: blood. The chain uses TRBV10-3 and TRBJ1-2; the match to TRBD1 covers 9 bases. In nucleotides, the CDR3 is TGTGCCATCAGTGTGGACAGGGGCGACGATGGCTACACCTTC. Encoded protein: CAISVDRGDDGYTF.